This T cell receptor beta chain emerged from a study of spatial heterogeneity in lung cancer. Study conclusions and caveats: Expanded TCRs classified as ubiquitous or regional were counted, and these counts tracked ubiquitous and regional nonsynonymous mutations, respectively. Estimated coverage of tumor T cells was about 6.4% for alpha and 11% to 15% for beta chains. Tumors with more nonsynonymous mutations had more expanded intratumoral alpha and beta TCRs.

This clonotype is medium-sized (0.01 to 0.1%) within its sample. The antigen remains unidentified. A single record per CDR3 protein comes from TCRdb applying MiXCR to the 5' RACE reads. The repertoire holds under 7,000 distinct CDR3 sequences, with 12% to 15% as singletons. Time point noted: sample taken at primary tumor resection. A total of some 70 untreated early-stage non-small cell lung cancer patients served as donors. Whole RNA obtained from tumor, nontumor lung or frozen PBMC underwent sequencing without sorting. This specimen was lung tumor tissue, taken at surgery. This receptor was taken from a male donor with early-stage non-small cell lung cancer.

The DNA of the CDR3 is TGTGCCAGCAGCTTGGAGGGACAGGGATACAATGAGCAGTTCTTC. Translating it yields CASSLEGQGYNEQFF. The chain couples TRBV5-4 to TRBJ2-1; 9 bases align to TRBD1. CDR1 SGHNT and CDR2 YYREEE come from the germline V gene (reference sequence). The CDR3 consists of 15 residues. Unmatched junction bases numbered 2, after V lost 0 bases and J lost 4 bases.